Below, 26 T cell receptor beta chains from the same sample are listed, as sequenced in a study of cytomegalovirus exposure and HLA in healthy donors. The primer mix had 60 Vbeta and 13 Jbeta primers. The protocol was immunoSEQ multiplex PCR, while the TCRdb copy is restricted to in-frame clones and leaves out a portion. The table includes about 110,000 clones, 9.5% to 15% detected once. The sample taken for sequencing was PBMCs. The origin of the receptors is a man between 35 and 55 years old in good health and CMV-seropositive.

The CDR3 sequence: CASRDIQGGSYEQYF. CDR3 nucleotides: TGTGCCAGCAGAGATATCCAGGGGGGTTCCTACGAGCAGTACTTC. The chain has TRBV6-5 and TRBJ2-7, with D perhaps matching TRBD1 (7 bases). Germline V gene lookup returns CDR1 MNHEY and CDR2 SVGAGI. This CDR3 spans 15 amino acids. Trimming took off 6 bases at V and 1 base at J, with 16 bases between the two ends.

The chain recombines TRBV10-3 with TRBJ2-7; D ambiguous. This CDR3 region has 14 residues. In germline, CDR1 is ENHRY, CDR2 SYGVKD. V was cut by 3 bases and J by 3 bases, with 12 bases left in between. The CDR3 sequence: CAISDRGFFYEQYF. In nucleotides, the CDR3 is TGTGCCATCAGTGACAGAGGTTTTTTCTACGAGCAGTACTTC.

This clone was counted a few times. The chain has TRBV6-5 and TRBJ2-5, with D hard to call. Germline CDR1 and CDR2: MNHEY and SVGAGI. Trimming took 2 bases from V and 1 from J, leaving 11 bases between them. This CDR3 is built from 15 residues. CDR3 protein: CASSYGMAAQETQYF. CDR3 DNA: TGTGCCAGCAGTTACGGCATGGCGGCCCAAGAGACCCAGTACTTC.

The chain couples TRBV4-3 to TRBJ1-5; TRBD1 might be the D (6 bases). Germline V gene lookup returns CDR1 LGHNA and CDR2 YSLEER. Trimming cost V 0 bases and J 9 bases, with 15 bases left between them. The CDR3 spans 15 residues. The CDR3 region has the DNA TGCGCCAGCAGCCAAGAAACAGGGATGTCGCGGCCCCAGCATTTT. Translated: CASSQETGMSRPQHF.

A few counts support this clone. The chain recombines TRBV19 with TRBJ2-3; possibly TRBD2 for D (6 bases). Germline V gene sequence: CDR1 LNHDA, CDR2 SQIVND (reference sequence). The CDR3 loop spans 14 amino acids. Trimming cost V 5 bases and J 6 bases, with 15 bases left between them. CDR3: CASSPGLRRDTQYF. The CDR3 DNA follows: TGTGCCAGTAGTCCGGGACTCCGGCGTGATACGCAGTATTTT.

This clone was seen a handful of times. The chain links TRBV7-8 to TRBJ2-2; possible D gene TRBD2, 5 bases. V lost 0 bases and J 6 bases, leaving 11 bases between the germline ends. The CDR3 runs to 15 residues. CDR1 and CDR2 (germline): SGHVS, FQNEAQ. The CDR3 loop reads CASSLAEAAAGELFF. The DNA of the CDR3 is TGTGCCAGCAGCTTAGCGGAAGCGGCGGCCGGGGAGCTGTTTTTT.

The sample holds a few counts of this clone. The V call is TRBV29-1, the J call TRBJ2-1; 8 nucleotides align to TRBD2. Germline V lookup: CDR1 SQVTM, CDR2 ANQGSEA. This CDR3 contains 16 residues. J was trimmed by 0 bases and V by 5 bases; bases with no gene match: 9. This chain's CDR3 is CSVFGGAGSSYNEQFF. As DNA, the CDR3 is TGCAGCGTTTTCGGGGGGGCAGGCAGCTCCTACAATGAGCAGTTCTTC.

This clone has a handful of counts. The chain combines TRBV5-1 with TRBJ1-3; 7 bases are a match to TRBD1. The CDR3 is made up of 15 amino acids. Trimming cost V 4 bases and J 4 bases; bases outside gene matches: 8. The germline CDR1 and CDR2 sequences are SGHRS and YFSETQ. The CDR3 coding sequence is TGCGCCAGCAGCGACGTGACAGGGACGGGAAACACCATATATTTT. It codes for CASSDVTGTGNTIYF.

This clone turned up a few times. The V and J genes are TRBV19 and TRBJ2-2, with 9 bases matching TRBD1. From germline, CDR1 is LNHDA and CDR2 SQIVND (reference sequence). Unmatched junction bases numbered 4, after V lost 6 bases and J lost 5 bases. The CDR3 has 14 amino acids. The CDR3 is CASRDRGLTGELFF. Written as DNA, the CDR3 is TGTGCCAGTAGGGACAGGGGCTTGACCGGGGAGCTGTTTTTT.

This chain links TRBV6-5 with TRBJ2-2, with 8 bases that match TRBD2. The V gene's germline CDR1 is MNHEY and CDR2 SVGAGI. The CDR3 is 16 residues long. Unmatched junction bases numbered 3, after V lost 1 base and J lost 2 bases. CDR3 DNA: TGTGCCAGCAGTTACTTTAGCGGGACTAACACCGGGGAGCTGTTTTTT. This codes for CASSYFSGTNTGELFF.

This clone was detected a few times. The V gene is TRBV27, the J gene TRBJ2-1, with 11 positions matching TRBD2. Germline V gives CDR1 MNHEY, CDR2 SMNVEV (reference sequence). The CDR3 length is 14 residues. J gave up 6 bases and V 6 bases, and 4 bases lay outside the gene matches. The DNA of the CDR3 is TGTGCCAGCAGCCGGACTAGCGGGCTCAATGAGCAGTTCTTC. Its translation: CASSRTSGLNEQFF.

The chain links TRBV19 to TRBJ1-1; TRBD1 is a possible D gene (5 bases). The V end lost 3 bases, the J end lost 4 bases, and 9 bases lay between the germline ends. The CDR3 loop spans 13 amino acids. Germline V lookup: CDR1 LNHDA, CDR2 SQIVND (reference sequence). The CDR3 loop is CASSMAGFTEAFF. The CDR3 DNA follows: TGTGCCAGTAGTATGGCAGGGTTCACTGAAGCTTTCTTT.

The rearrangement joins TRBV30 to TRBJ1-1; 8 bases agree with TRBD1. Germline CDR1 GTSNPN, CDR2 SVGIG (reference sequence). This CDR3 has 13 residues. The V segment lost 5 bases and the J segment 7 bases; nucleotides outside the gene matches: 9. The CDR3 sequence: CAWDGTGPYEAFF. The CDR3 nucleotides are TGTGCCTGGGATGGGACAGGCCCTTATGAAGCTTTCTTT.

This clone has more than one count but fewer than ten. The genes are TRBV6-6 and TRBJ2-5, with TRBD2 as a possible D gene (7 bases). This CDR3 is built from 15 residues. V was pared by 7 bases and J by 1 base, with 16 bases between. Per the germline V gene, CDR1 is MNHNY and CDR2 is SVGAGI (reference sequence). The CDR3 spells CASTGGPAGQETQYF. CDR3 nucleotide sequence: TGTGCCAGCACCGGGGGGCCCGCGGGCCAAGAGACCCAGTACTTC.

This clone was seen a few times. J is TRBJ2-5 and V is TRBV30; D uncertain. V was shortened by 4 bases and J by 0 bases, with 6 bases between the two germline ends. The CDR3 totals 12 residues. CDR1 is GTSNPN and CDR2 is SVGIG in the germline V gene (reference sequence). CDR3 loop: CAWKQNQETQYF. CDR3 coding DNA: TGTGCCTGGAAACAGAACCAAGAGACCCAGTACTTC. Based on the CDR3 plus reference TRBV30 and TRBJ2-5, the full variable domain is SQTIHQWPATLVQPVGSPLSLECTVEGTSNPNLYWYRQAAGRGLQLLFYSVGIGQISSEVPQNLSASRPQDRQFILSSKKLLLSDSGFYLCAWKQNQETQYFGPGTRLLVL.

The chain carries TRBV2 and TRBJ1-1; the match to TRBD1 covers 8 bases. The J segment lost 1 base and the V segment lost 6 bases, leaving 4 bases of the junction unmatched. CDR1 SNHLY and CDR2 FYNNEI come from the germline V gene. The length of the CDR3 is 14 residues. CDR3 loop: CASRAGTGNTEAFF. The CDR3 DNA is TGTGCCAGCAGAGCGGGGACAGGGAACACTGAAGCTTTCTTT.

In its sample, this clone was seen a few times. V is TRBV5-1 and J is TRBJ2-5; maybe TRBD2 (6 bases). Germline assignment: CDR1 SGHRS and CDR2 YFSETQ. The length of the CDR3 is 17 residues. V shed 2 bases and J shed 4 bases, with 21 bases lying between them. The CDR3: CASSLATGGKSRETQYF. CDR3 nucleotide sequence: TGCGCCAGCAGCTTAGCGACCGGGGGAAAAAGCAGAGAGACCCAGTACTTC.

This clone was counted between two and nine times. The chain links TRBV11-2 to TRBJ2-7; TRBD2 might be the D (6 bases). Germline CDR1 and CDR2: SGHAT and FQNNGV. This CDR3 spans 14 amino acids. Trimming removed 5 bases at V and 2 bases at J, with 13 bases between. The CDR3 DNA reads TGTGCCAGCAGCCGGGGCGGGATACCCTACGAGCAGTACTTC. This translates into CASSRGGIPYEQYF.

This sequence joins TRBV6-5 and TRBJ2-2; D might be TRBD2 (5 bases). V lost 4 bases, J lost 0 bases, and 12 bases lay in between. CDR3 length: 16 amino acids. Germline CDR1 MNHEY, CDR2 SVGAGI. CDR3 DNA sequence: TGTGCCAGCAGTTCAATAGCGACCCCGAACACCGGGGAGCTGTTTTTT. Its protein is CASSSIATPNTGELFF.

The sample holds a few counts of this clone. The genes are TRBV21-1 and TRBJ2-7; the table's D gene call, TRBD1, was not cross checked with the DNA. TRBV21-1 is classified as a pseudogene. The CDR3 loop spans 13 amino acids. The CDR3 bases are TGTGCCAGAAGGACAGGAACTACCTACGAGCAGTACTTC. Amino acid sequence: CARRTGTTYEQYF.

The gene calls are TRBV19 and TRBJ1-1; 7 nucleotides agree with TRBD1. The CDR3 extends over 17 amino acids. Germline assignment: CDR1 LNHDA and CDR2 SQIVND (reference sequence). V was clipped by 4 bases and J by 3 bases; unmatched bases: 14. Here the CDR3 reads CASSTLNRGTVDTEAFF. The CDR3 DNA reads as TGTGCCAGTAGTACCTTAAACAGGGGTACCGTCGACACTGAAGCTTTCTTT.

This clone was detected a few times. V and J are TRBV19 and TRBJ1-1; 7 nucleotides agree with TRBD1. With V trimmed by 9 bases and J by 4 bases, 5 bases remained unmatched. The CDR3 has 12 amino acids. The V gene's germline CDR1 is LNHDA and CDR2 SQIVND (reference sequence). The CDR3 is CASLKGATEAFF. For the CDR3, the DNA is TGTGCCAGCCTCAAGGGGGCCACTGAAGCTTTCTTT.

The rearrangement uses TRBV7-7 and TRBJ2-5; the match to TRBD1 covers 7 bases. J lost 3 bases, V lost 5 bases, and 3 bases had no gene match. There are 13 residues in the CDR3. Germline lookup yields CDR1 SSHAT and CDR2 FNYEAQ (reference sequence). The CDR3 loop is CASSTGVEETQYF. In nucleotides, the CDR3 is TGTGCCAGCAGCACAGGGGTGGAAGAGACCCAGTACTTC.

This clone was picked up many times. CDR3 residues: CATSSWTGGNTEAFF. CDR3 coding DNA: TGTGCCACCAGCAGTTGGACGGGAGGGAACACTGAAGCTTTCTTT. This chain uses TRBV15 with TRBJ1-1; no clear D. Germline V gives CDR1 LNHNV, CDR2 YYDKDF (reference sequence). This CDR3 contains 15 residues. The V end was cut by 3 bases, the J end by 1 base, with 12 bases between.

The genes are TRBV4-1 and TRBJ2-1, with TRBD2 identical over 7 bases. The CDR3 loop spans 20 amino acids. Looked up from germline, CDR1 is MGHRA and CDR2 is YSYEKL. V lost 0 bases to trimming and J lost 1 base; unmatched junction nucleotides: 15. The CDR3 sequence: CASSQDRGDRSRLSYNEQFF. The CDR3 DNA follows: TGCGCCAGCAGCCAAGATCGGGGGGACCGTTCCCGTTTATCCTACAATGAGCAGTTCTTC.

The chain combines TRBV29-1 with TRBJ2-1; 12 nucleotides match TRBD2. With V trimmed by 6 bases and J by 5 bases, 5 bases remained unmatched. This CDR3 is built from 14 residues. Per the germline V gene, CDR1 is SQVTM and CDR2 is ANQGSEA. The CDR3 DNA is TGCAGCGTAGCTCGACTAGCGGGGGACAATGAGCAGTTCTTC. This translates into CSVARLAGDNEQFF.